Following are 17 T cell receptor beta chains from one sample sequenced in a study of beta chain features in type 1 diabetes. Findings and limits, study-wide: Researchers report that Type 1 diabetes patients had moderately but significantly shorter TCRB CDR3s across all four CD4+ subsets.

These receptors have no identified antigens. Expressed TCRB transcripts got sequenced, as all isolated RNA was reverse transcribed. Assay used: immunoSEQ multiplex PCR; TCRdb lists only in-frame clones, some missing. The sample has 310,000 or so clones, around 8.5% seen once. The specimen was central memory CD4+ T cells from blood. These receptors were collected from a young man with type 1 diabetes.

This clone was seen ten or more times. The chain recombines TRBV7-2 with TRBJ1-6; tentative D call: TRBD1 (5 bases). This CDR3 region has 15 residues. The V end lost 1 base, the J end lost 9 bases, and 13 bases lay between the germline ends. Germline V gene sequence: CDR1 SGHTA, CDR2 FQGNSA. The CDR3 region has the DNA TGTGCCAGCAGCTTAGTTGGGGCAGTTGGTTCACCCCTCCACTTT. It translates to CASSLVGAVGSPLHF.

The sample holds a few counts of this clone. The chain has TRBV4-1 and TRBJ2-1; tentative D call: TRBD2 (6 bases). The CDR3 length is 12 residues. Trimming cost V 0 bases and J 15 bases, with 12 bases left between them. Germline CDR1 is MGHRA and CDR2 is YSYEKL. This chain's CDR3 is CASSQERTKVFF. CDR3 sequence (DNA): TGCGCCAGCAGCCAAGAGAGGACTAAAGTGTTCTTC.

This rearrangement joins TRBV9 to TRBJ2-1, with a possible D match to TRBD1 (6 bases). The CDR3 spans 15 residues. V gave up 0 bases and J gave up 0 bases, with 7 bases separating them. Looked up from germline, CDR1 is SGDLS and CDR2 is YYNGEE. CDR3 protein: CASSVDRASYNEQFF. CDR3 in DNA: TGTGCCAGCAGCGTAGACAGGGCCTCCTACAATGAGCAGTTCTTC.

This clone was detected many times. The chain carries TRBV19 and TRBJ2-7; 10 bases fit TRBD1. The germline V gene encodes CDR1 LNHDA and CDR2 SQIVND (reference sequence). The CDR3 totals 15 residues. The V and J ends lost 5 bases and 3 bases, in that order; junction bases with no gene match: 7. DNA of the CDR3: TGTGCCAGTAGTGGGGGACAGGGGATTCTCTACGAGCAGTACTTC. Residues: CASSGGQGILYEQYF. Drawing the rest from reference TRBV19 and TRBJ2-7, the complete variable domain is DGGITQSPKYLFRKEGQNVTLSCEQNLNHDAMYWYRQDPGQGLRLIYYSQIVNDFQKGDIAEGYSVSREKKESFPLTVTSAQKNPTAFYLCASSGGQGILYEQYFGPGTRLTVT.

In its sample, this clone was seen a few times. J is TRBJ2-7 and V is TRBV9; D is unresolved. Germline lookup yields CDR1 SGDLS and CDR2 YYNGEE. The CDR3 covers 14 residues. V lost 0 bases to trimming and J lost 1 base, with 8 bases between them. CDR3 in DNA: TGTGCCAGCAGCGTAGGTACCGTATCCTACGAGCAGTACTTC. Translating it yields CASSVGTVSYEQYF. Combining the CDR3 with reference TRBV9 and TRBJ2-7 gives the whole variable domain DSGVTQTPKHLITATGQRVTLRCSPRSGDLSVYWYQQSLDQGLQFLIQYYNGEERAKGNILERFSAQQFPDLHSELNLSSLELGDSALYFCASSVGTVSYEQYFGPGTRLTVT.

The rearrangement uses TRBV29-1 and TRBJ2-3; the match to TRBD2 covers 11 bases. Germline CDR1 reads SQVTM; CDR2 reads ANQGSEA. V gave up 5 bases and J gave up 2 bases; unmatched junction bases: 3. The CDR3 length is 14 residues. This chain's CDR3 is CSVRTSGLTDTQYF. In nucleotides, the CDR3 is TGCAGCGTTCGGACTAGCGGGCTCACAGATACGCAGTATTTT.

The chain carries TRBV2 and TRBJ1-2; D gene uncertain. Trimming cost V 3 bases and J 6 bases, with 5 bases left between them. Germline-derived CDR1 and CDR2 are SNHLY and FYNNEI. The CDR3 is 11 amino acids. CDR3: CASSDLDGYTF. CDR3 DNA sequence: TGTGCCAGCAGTGATCTCGATGGCTACACCTTC.

The sample holds many counts of this clone. The rearrangement links TRBV11-2 to TRBJ2-2, with D possibly matching TRBD1 (5 bases). Trimming took 5 bases from V and 1 from J, leaving 8 bases between them. The germline gives CDR1 SGHAT, CDR2 FQNNGV. The CDR3 totals 14 residues. In nucleotides, the CDR3 is TGTGCCAGCAGCCTCCAGGGGAACACCGGGGAGCTGTTTTTT. Its protein product is CASSLQGNTGELFF.

V is TRBV7-6 and J is TRBJ2-5; tentatively, D is TRBD1 (6 bases). V dropped 2 bases and J dropped 1 base, with 11 bases sitting between them. This CDR3 is built from 15 residues. CDR1 is SGHVS and CDR2 is FNYEAQ in the germline V gene. In DNA form, the CDR3 reads TGTGCCAGCAGCTTACAGGGGACCGTCCAAGAGACCCAGTACTTC. Translating it yields CASSLQGTVQETQYF.

This clone came up many times. This chain uses TRBV29-1 with TRBJ1-4; 8 bases map to TRBD1. CDR3 size: 13 residues. V was clipped by 4 bases and J by 8 bases; unmatched bases: 6. In germline, CDR1 is SQVTM, CDR2 ANQGSEA. The CDR3 DNA reads as TGCAGCGTTGCGGACAGGGCCGGCGAAAAACTGTTTTTT. It translates to CSVADRAGEKLFF.

The table lists this clone with a few counts. The rearrangement joins TRBV28 to TRBJ2-7; D possibly uses TRBD1 or TRBD2 (5 bases each). There are 13 residues in the CDR3. From germline, CDR1 is MDHEN and CDR2 SYDVKM. V was trimmed by 5 bases and J by 2 bases, leaving 10 bases between them. CDR3 sequence reads: CASSLRDPYEQYF. CDR3 DNA sequence: TGTGCCAGCAGTCTCAGGGACCCCTACGAGCAGTACTTC.

The sample holds a few counts of this clone. The chain uses TRBV7-9 and TRBJ2-5; D gene uncertain. Between the trimmed V and J ends, which lost 0 bases and 2 bases, there was a span of 7 bases. Per the germline V gene, CDR1 is SEHNR and CDR2 is FQNEAQ (reference sequence). This CDR3 region has 14 residues. The CDR3 region is CASSLAKGQETQYF. The CDR3 nucleotides read TGTGCCAGCAGCTTAGCCAAGGGACAAGAGACCCAGTACTTC.

There are a few counts of this clone. This chain links TRBV10-3 with TRBJ2-7; no firm D call. The V end was cut by 5 bases, the J end by 0 bases, with 5 bases between. This CDR3 has 12 amino acids. Germline CDR1 is ENHRY and CDR2 is SYGVKD. This chain's CDR3 is CAISKSSYEQYF. CDR3 DNA sequence: TGTGCCATCAGTAAGAGCTCCTACGAGCAGTACTTC.

The table lists this clone with a few counts. The chain uses TRBV4-3 and TRBJ2-5; unclear D gene. The end of the DNA is better explained by TRBJ2-7, so the J call may be wrong. CDR1 is LGHNA, CDR2 YSLEER, per germline. The CDR3 covers 15 residues. In nucleotides, the CDR3 is TGCGCCAGCAGCCAAGCCTCAGGTTGGGGAATCGAGCAGTACTTC. Protein product: CASSQASGWGIEQYF.

This chain uses TRBV23-1 with TRBJ1-6, with D possibly TRBD1 on 6 matching bases. TRBV23-1 qualifies as an ORF whose function is uncertain. The CDR3 has 16 residues. V lost 4 bases to trimming and J lost 3 bases, with 13 bases between them. The CDR3 DNA follows: TGCGCCAGCAGTCCCCGGACAGTTCTCTATAATTCACCCCTCCACTTT. Its protein is CASSPRTVLYNSPLHF.

This clone occurred a few times. J is TRBJ1-5 and V is TRBV12-5, with D possibly TRBD1 on 5 matching bases. The germline V gene has CDR1 LGHNT and CDR2 FRNRAP. V lost 7 bases and J 1 base, leaving 11 bases between the germline ends. CDR3 length: 14 amino acids. CDR3 residues: CASAEGQSNQPQHF. CDR3 bases: TGTGCTAGTGCCGAAGGACAAAGCAATCAGCCCCAGCATTTT. Looking up the rest from reference TRBV12-5 and TRBJ1-5 gives the full variable domain: DARVTQTPRHKVTEMGQEVTMRCQPILGHNTVFWYRQTMMQGLELLAYFRNRAPLDDSGMPKDRFSAEMPDATLATLKIQPSEPRDSAVYFCASAEGQSNQPQHFGDGTRLSIL.

J is TRBJ2-4 and V is TRBV14, with D unclear. Trimming took off 0 bases at V and 0 bases at J, with 9 bases between the two ends. The germline CDR1 and CDR2 sequences are SGHDN and FVKESK. The CDR3 is 16 residues long. Here the CDR3 DNA reads TGTGCCAGCAGCCAAGATCCCTCGGTAGCCAAAAACATTCAGTACTTC. Its translation: CASSQDPSVAKNIQYF.